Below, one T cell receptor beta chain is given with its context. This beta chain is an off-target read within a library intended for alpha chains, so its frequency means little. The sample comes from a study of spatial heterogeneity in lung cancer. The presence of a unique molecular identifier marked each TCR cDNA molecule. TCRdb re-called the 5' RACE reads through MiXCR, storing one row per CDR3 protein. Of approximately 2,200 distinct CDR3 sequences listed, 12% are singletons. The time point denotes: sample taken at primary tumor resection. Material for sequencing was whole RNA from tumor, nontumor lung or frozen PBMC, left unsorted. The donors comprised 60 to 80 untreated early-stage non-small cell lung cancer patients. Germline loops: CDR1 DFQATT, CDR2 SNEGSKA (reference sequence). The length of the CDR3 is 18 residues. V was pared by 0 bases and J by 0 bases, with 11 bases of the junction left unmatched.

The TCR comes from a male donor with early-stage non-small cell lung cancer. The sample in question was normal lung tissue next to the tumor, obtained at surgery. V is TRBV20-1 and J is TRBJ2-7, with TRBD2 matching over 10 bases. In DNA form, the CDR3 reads TGCAGTGCTAGAGATTACGGCGCTAGCGGGAGAGACTCCTACGAGCAGTACTTC. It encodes CSARDYGASGRDSYEQYF.